This TCR beta chain was documented in a study of CD8 T cells in Susac syndrome. Negative magnetic isolation gave CD8+ and CD4+ cells; FACS enriched CD8+ TEMRA. This CDR3 spans 14 amino acids. The germline CDR1 and CDR2 sequences are MDHEN and SYDVKM. Trimming took 6 bases from V and 5 from J, leaving 14 bases between them. When the RNA was reverse transcribed, random hexamers were used with an input of roughly 0.45 to 1 ug. MiXCR was run by TCRdb on the immunoSEQ multiplex PCR reads, yielding one entry per CDR3 protein. The table lists some 63,000 distinct CDR3 sequences, approximately 93% of them singletons, with 0.55% to 0.7% in the top ten.

The chain joins TRBV28 to TRBJ1-5, with D possibly matching TRBD1 (5 bases). Sequencing used CD8+ T cells from PBMCs. This receptor was taken from a human donor with multiple sclerosis. CDR3 loop: CASRIRDGHQPQHF. The CDR3 nucleotides are TGTGCCAGCAGGATCCGGGACGGCCATCAGCCCCAGCATTTT.